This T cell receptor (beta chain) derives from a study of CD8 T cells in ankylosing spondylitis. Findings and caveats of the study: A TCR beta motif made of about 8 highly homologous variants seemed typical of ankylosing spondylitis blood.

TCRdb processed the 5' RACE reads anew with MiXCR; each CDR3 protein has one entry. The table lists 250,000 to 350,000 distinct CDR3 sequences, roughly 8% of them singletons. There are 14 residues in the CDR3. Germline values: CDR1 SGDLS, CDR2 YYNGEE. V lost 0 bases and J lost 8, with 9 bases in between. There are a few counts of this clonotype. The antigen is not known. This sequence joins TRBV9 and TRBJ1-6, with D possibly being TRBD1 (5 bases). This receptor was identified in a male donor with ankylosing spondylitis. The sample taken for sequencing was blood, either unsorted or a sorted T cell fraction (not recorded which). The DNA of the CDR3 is TGTGCCAGCAGCGTAGCGGACAAGCATTCACCCCTCCACTTT. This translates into CASSVADKHSPLHF.